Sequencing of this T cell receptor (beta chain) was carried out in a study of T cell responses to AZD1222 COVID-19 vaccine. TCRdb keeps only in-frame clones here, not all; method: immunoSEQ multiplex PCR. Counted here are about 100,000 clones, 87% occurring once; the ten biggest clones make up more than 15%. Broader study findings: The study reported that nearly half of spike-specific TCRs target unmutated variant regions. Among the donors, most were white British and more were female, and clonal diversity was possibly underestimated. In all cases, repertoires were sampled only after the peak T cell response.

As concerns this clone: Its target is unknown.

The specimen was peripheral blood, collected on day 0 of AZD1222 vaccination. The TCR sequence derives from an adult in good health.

CDR3 loop: CASSRGLLSTGGRETQYF. In DNA, the CDR3 is TGTGCCAGTAGTAGAGGGCTGCTGTCGACAGGGGGCAGGGAGACCCAGTACTTC. This sequence joins TRBV19 and TRBJ2-5; 10 bases are a match to TRBD1. Germline CDR1 and CDR2: LNHDA and SQIVND (reference sequence). The CDR3 runs 18 residues. The junction had 16 bases not matched to a gene; V was cut back by 4 bases and J by 5 bases. The full variable domain, its missing parts supplied by reference TRBV19 and TRBJ2-5, is DGGITQSPKYLFRKEGQNVTLSCEQNLNHDAMYWYRQDPGQGLRLIYYSQIVNDFQKGDIAEGYSVSREKKESFPLTVTSAQKNPTAFYLCASSRGLLSTGGRETQYFGPGTRLLVL.